Described below is a single T cell receptor beta chain sequence and its context. Antigen unknown. The ends were cut back, 5 bases at V and 3 bases at J, with 14 bases in the middle. This CDR3 is built from 14 residues. From germline, CDR1 is SGHRS and CDR2 YFSETQ. This record belongs to a study of T cell responses to AZD1222 COVID-19 vaccine. Study details: Analysis merged second doses at about 4 or about 12 weeks. Study results and caveats: A rise in Spike-specific TCR breadth and depth followed two AZD1222 doses. Clonal diversity may have been underestimated in mostly white British donors. With dominance at 160-218 and 743-854, vaccine-associated CD4 TCRs spanned spike.

Here immunoSEQ multiplex PCR was the method, and the copy in TCRdb shows in-frame clones only, minus some. The table records 90,000 to 120,000 clones, 89% of them present only once. The sequencing used peripheral blood, collected on day 0 of AZD1222 vaccination. The TCR originated in an adult in good health. J is TRBJ2-5 and V is TRBV5-1; D is perhaps TRBD2 (5 bases). The CDR3 DNA reads TGCGCCAGCAGTGGGGAAGGGAGCAAAGAGACCCAGTACTTC. Protein product: CASSGEGSKETQYF.